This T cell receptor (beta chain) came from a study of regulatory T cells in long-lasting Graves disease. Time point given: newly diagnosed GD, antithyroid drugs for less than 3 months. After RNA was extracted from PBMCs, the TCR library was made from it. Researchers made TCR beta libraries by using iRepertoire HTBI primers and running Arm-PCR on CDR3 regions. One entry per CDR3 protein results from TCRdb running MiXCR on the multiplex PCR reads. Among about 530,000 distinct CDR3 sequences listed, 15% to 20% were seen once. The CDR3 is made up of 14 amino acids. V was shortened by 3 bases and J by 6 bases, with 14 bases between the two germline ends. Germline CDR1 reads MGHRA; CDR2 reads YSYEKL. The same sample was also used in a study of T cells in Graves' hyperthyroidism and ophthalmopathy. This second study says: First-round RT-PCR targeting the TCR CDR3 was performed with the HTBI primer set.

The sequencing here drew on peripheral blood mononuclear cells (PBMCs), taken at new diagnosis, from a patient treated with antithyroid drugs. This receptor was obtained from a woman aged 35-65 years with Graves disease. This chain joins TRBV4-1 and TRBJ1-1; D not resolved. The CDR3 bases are TGCGCCAGCAGCCATCTCTCCGGAGGAGCTGAAGCTTTCTTT. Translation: CASSHLSGGAEAFF.